The clone carrying this TCR beta chain was found a few times. What it recognizes is unknown. This entry comes from a study of cytomegalovirus exposure and HLA in healthy donors. On the study more broadly: Most genotyped donors, around 86% of about 400, had Caucasian-associated genetic ancestry.

Primers for the PCR totalled 60 Vbeta and 13 Jbeta. TCRdb keeps only in-frame clones here, not all; method: immunoSEQ multiplex PCR. The table has about 300,000 clones, more than 80% seen once. Study results and limitations: Most of the CMV-associated TCR beta chains (in a later analysis) appeared to be HLA-restricted. Roughly uniform sequencing depth across donors was assumed, possibly incorrectly. When a later analysis compared HLA-associated TCR beta chains with equally common others, the HLA-associated chains turned out to be more clonally expanded and to have lower generation probabilities.

Per the germline V gene, CDR1 is MNHEY and CDR2 is SMNVEV (reference sequence). CDR3 length: 13 residues. This receptor was identified in a man aged 35 to 55 in good health and CMV-seropositive. The V and J genes are TRBV27 and TRBJ1-4; D may be TRBD1 (5 bases). The sequenced material came from PBMCs. Here the CDR3 reads CALLGQGAEKLFF. CDR3 in DNA: TGTGCTCTACTGGGGCAGGGTGCCGAAAAACTGTTTTTT.